This record looks at one T cell receptor (beta chain) sequence and its context. The antigen is not known. The source of the sample is a study of T cells in localized non-small cell lung cancer. Clones were read by immunoSEQ multiplex PCR, and TCRdb kept only the in-frame ones, dropping some. The data show over 45,000 clones, with over 85% seen just once and about 20% held by the top ten. General study results and limits: Compared with tumor, uninvolved adjacent lung displayed greater T cell clonality, ranking highest overall.

This clonotype was obtained from a man aged 40-75 years with stage I squamous cell lung carcinoma. The sample in question was peripheral blood, obtained before any cancer treatment.

The chain's CDR3 is CASSFIAGGSYNEQFF. CDR3 DNA sequence: TGTGCCAGTAGTTTTATAGCGGGGGGTTCCTACAATGAGCAGTTCTTC. This chain uses TRBV19 with TRBJ2-1; 10 bases match TRBD2. Germline V lookup: CDR1 LNHDA, CDR2 SQIVND (reference sequence). The junction had 5 bases not matched to a gene; V was cut back by 5 bases and J by 1 base. The CDR3 is made up of 16 amino acids.